A single sample gave rise to the 22 T cell receptor beta chains below, sequenced in a study of PD-1 blockade in mismatch repair-deficient tumors. Generated by immunoSEQ multiplex PCR, the TCRdb table keeps only in-frame clones and is missing some. The repertoire includes roughly 38,000 clones, over 80% of them detected once, and 1% to 1.4% sits in the top ten. The sequences come from PBMCs, collected around 40 weeks after starting pembrolizumab. Source of these receptors: an adult with mismatch repair-deficient cancer.

J is TRBJ2-2 and V is TRBV7-9; 10 bases match TRBD2. CDR3 size: 15 residues. The V and J ends lost 7 bases and 8 bases, in that order; junction bases with no gene match: 10. CDR1 is SEHNR and CDR2 is FQNEAQ in the germline V gene (reference sequence). CDR3 DNA: TGTGCCAGCACCCACGAAGCACTAGCGGGAGGGGAGCTGTTTTTT. Its translation is CASTHEALAGGELFF. Together with reference TRBV7-9 and TRBJ2-2, the CDR3 gives the full variable domain: DTGVSQNPRHKITKRGQNVTFRCDPISEHNRLYWYRQTLGQGPEFLTYFQNEAQLEKSRLLSDRFSAERPKGSFSTLEIQRTEQGDSAMYLCASTHEALAGGELFFGEGSRLTVL.

V gene TRBV10-2 combines with J gene TRBJ1-5; TRBD1 agrees at 9 bases. The CDR3 is made up of 13 amino acids. Germline assignment: CDR1 WSHSY and CDR2 SAAADI. Trimming at V came to 8 bases and at J to 6 bases, leaving 5 bases not matched to a gene. The CDR3 bases are TGCGCCAGCGGGGACAGGGTCCTTCAGCCCCAGCATTTT. Amino acid sequence: CASGDRVLQPQHF.

This CDR3 reads CASRDGTSWENTEAFF. The CDR3 nucleotides are TGTGCCAGCAGAGACGGGACAAGCTGGGAGAACACTGAAGCTTTCTTT. The rearrangement joins TRBV2 to TRBJ1-1, with D possibly being TRBD1 (6 bases). The germline V gene has CDR1 SNHLY and CDR2 FYNNEI. The CDR3 is 16 amino acids. V was clipped by 6 bases and J by 1 base, with 18 bases between them.

This chain links TRBV27 with TRBJ2-7; 8 positions agree with TRBD2. After removal of 6 bases from V and 3 bases from J, the junction contained 10 bases not matched to a gene. The CDR3 spans 15 residues. Germline CDR1 and CDR2: MNHEY and SMNVEV (reference sequence). The CDR3 protein is CASRSLGGRFYEQYF. CDR3 nucleotide sequence: TGTGCCAGCAGATCCCTTGGCGGGAGGTTCTACGAGCAGTACTTC.

The chain combines TRBV9 with TRBJ2-2; D perhaps matches TRBD1 (5 bases). Germline CDR1 and CDR2: SGDLS and YYNGEE. Trimming took 2 bases from V and 7 from J, leaving 6 bases between them. This CDR3 has 12 amino acids. The CDR3 reads CASSVTDGELFF. CDR3 bases: TGTGCCAGCAGCGTGACAGACGGGGAGCTGTTTTTT.

V and J are TRBV6-1 and TRBJ1-1, with D uncertain. The CDR3 spans 16 residues. Germline V CDR1 and CDR2: MNHNS, SASEGT. V was clipped by 4 bases and J by 2 bases, with 17 bases between them. CDR3 protein: CASSVRSGLSNTEAFF. For the CDR3, the DNA is TGTGCCAGCAGTGTCCGCTCTGGACTGAGTAACACTGAAGCTTTCTTT.

The chain links TRBV29-1 to TRBJ2-5, with D maybe TRBD1 (5 bases). The J call may be incorrect, as the DNA end agrees better with TRBJ2-7. The CDR3 has 14 residues. CDR1 SQVTM and CDR2 ANQGSEA come from the germline V gene. CDR3 in amino acids: CSVGPNRKPYEQYF. The CDR3 nucleotides read TGCAGCGTTGGGCCTAACAGGAAGCCCTACGAGCAGTACTTC.

This clone has only a few counts. This chain links TRBV28 with TRBJ2-7; 8 nucleotides match TRBD2. CDR3 length equals 16 residues. Germline CDR1 and CDR2: MDHEN and SYDVKM. Losses at the gene ends were 7 bases for V and 7 bases for J; bases not matched to a gene: 18. The CDR3: CASTEFSSGSPREQYF. CDR3 bases: TGTGCCAGCACCGAGTTTAGCAGCGGGAGTCCGCGGGAGCAGTACTTC.

The chain carries TRBV21-1 and TRBJ2-3; the DNA was not used to check the table's D call, TRBD2. TRBV21-1 is shown as a pseudogene. The CDR3 has 15 amino acids. CDR3 sequence: CASSNRREPVDTQYF. In nucleotides, the CDR3 is TGTGCCAGCAGCAACAGACGGGAGCCTGTTGATACGCAGTATTTT.

V usage is TRBV7-2 and J usage is TRBJ2-7; TRBD2 aligns across 12 bases. Germline CDR1 SGHTA, CDR2 FQGNSA. The J segment lost 3 bases and the V segment lost 5 bases, leaving 2 bases of the junction unmatched. This CDR3 is built from 14 residues. CDR3 sequence reads: CASSRLAGDYEQYF. The CDR3 DNA is TGTGCCAGCAGCCGACTAGCGGGAGACTACGAGCAGTACTTC.

V is TRBV27 and J is TRBJ2-7; 9 bases fit TRBD1. Germline values: CDR1 MNHEY, CDR2 SMNVEV (reference sequence). V was pared by 3 bases and J by 3 bases, with 3 bases of the junction left unmatched. This CDR3 spans 14 amino acids. The CDR3 bases are TGTGCCAGCAGTTTTGGGACAGGGATCTACGAGCAGTACTTC. Translation: CASSFGTGIYEQYF.

V is TRBV19 and J is TRBJ2-1; TRBD2 matches at 7 bases. The junction had 0 bases not matched to a gene; V was cut back by 1 base and J by 0 bases. This CDR3 has 15 residues. Germline V gene lookup returns CDR1 LNHDA and CDR2 SQIVND (reference sequence). DNA of the CDR3: TGTGCCAGTAGTATAGCGGGAGGCTCCTACAATGAGCAGTTCTTC. Protein sequence: CASSIAGGSYNEQFF.

The rearrangement joins TRBV5-1 to TRBJ2-6, with D uncertain. The CDR3 is 16 residues long. Between the trimmed V and J ends, which lost 1 base and 0 bases, there was a span of 8 bases. CDR1 is SGHRS, CDR2 YFSETQ, per germline. In DNA form, the CDR3 reads TGCGCCAGCAGCTTGACAGTGTTCTCTGGGGCCAACGTCCTGACTTTC. Translating gives CASSLTVFSGANVLTF.

This clone appeared a few times. The chain employs TRBV25-1 and TRBJ2-7, with TRBD1 as a possible D gene (6 bases). V lost 2 bases to trimming and J lost 7 bases, with 15 bases between them. Per germline, CDR1 MGHDK and CDR2 SYGVNS. The CDR3 sequence is 14 residues long. The CDR3 loop is CASSESRGVSEQYF. The CDR3 DNA is TGTGCCAGCAGTGAAAGCAGGGGCGTATCAGAGCAGTACTTC.

The chain employs TRBV18 and TRBJ2-1; TRBD2 agrees at 7 bases. CDR1 and CDR2 (germline): KGHSH, LQKENI. The CDR3 covers 17 residues. The V gene end was trimmed by 3 bases and the J gene end by 6 bases; junction bases not matched to a gene: 14. The CDR3 reads CASSPPVGEGYRNEQFF. The CDR3 nucleotides are TGTGCCAGCTCACCCCCTGTAGGGGAGGGATATCGCAATGAGCAGTTCTTC.

The J gene is TRBJ1-1, the V gene TRBV11-2; D is undetermined. The CDR3 extends over 15 amino acids. Per germline, CDR1 SGHAT and CDR2 FQNNGV. Trimming took 4 bases from V and 4 from J, leaving 16 bases between them. CDR3 residues: CASSSSLRPGTEAFF. The CDR3 nucleotides are TGTGCCAGCAGCTCCTCGCTCCGGCCGGGCACTGAAGCTTTCTTT.

The chain uses TRBV2 and TRBJ2-4; no reliable D call. Germline values: CDR1 SNHLY, CDR2 FYNNEI. The CDR3 covers 13 residues. Trimming took off 6 bases at V and 15 bases at J, with 21 bases between the two ends. DNA for the CDR3: TGTGCCAGCAGCCCGCGGCTAGTTTCCCCCCCGTACTTC. The encoded protein is CASSPRLVSPPYF.

The chain has TRBV14 and TRBJ2-5, with D maybe TRBD1 (5 bases). This CDR3 is built from 16 residues. V lost 2 bases and J 2 bases, leaving 15 bases between the germline ends. Germline-derived CDR1 and CDR2 are SGHDN and FVKESK. This CDR3 reads CASSQIRPPGQETQYF. The CDR3 nucleotides are TGTGCCAGCAGCCAAATACGACCTCCAGGGCAAGAGACCCAGTACTTC.

V gene TRBV6-5 combines with J gene TRBJ1-5, with D possibly TRBD1 on 5 matching bases. V was shortened by 6 bases and J by 4 bases, with 13 bases between the two germline ends. Germline CDR1 reads MNHEY; CDR2 reads SVGAGI. This CDR3 comprises 14 residues. DNA of the CDR3: TGTGCCAGCAGGCTTCTACGGGGGAATCAGCCCCAGCATTTT. Translating gives CASRLLRGNQPQHF.

The V and J genes are TRBV28 and TRBJ1-2; D gene unclear. Trimming took off 7 bases at V and 1 base at J, with 13 bases between the two ends. CDR3 length equals 14 residues. Per germline, CDR1 MDHEN and CDR2 SYDVKM. CDR3 residues: CASIQTPLNYGYTF. The CDR3 DNA reads as TGTGCCAGCATCCAGACACCTCTTAACTATGGCTACACCTTC.

Points on this clone: Within the sample, other DNA sequences also encode this same CDR3. V gene TRBV5-1 combines with J gene TRBJ2-7; tentatively, D is TRBD2 (6 bases). In germline, CDR1 is SGHRS, CDR2 YFSETQ. This CDR3 has 15 residues. The V end lost 4 bases, the J end lost 3 bases, and 17 bases lay between the germline ends. For the CDR3, the DNA is TGCGCCAGCAGCCCCGGAGGGCCCTTGATCTACGAGCAGTACTTC. As protein: CASSPGGPLIYEQYF.

The CDR3 bases are TGTGCCAGCAGCCTAGTTGGGAGCACTGAAGCTTTCTTT. Translation: CASSLVGSTEAFF. The V call is TRBV7-3, the J call TRBJ1-1; D is uncertain. Trimming removed 5 bases at V and 4 bases at J, with 11 bases between. Per the germline V gene, CDR1 is SGHTA and CDR2 is FQGTGA. CDR3 size: 13 residues.